Reported below is one T cell receptor (beta chain). The antigen it recognizes is unknown. One base away lies a much larger clone, so this may be a sequencing read error. Libraries were constructed by RT-PCR. These reads were obtained on a NextSeq 550. TCRdb redid the processing of the public reads, applying fastp at Q25 and MiXCR, and retained in-frame beta chains. CDR3 protein sequences are deduplicated, and each keeps its most common genes and DNA. This sample is represented by 920,000 or so distinct CDR3 sequences; more than 15% of them were singletons. 6% of the sample lies in the top ten. From cysteine to phenylalanine, the CDR3 is 13 amino acids long. Only the CDR3 portion is preserved as DNA: 39 bases, with reading frame beginning at the first base. Trimming accounts for 5 bases at V and 2 bases at J, while the number of junction bases matched to no gene is 2. This sample is drawn from a study of patients and donors after allogeneic stem cell transplantation (dated by TCRdb to about 2020).

The clonotype originates from a human donor who was either an allogeneic HSCT recipient or a stem cell or donor lymphocyte infusion donor (not recorded which). It is not recorded whose cells these are; they may come from a transplant donor. Sequenced input: blood, either unsorted or a sorted T cell fraction (not recorded which). This sequence uses TRBV12-3 or TRBV12-4 and TRBJ2-7; 8 central bases correspond to TRBD1. The CDR3 corresponds to CASSRGQAYEQYF. The sequenced DNA: TGTGCCAGCAGTCGGGGACAGGCCTACGAGCAGTACTTC.